This TCR beta chain was captured by sequencing in a study of patients and donors after allogeneic stem cell transplantation. TCRdb processed the RT-PCR reads anew with MiXCR; each CDR3 protein has one entry. The table includes 150,000 or so distinct CDR3 sequences, approximately 24% detected once. This CDR3 contains 15 residues. The V and J ends lost 0 bases and 3 bases respectively, with 10 bases between them. The genes are TRBV12-3 or TRBV12-4 and TRBJ2-3, with D possibly TRBD2 on 6 matching bases. This sequence was found in a human donor who was either an allogeneic HSCT recipient or a stem cell or donor lymphocyte infusion donor (not recorded which). It is not recorded whose cells these are; they may come from a transplant donor. The sequencing sample was made of blood, either unsorted or a sorted T cell fraction (not recorded which). CDR3 sequence reads: CASSLAGLLTDTQYF. The DNA of the CDR3 is TGTGCCAGCAGTTTAGCAGGACTACTTACAGATACGCAGTATTTT.